This T cell receptor beta chain was recovered during a study of cytomegalovirus exposure and HLA in healthy donors. Study-wide points: Cytomegalovirus association was assigned to approximately 160 TCR beta chains. The tendency of first-cohort TCR clusters to co-occur in the 95 to 150 validation repertoires was the finding of a later analysis.

Details on this clone: Its antigen remains unidentified.

Clones were sequenced by immunoSEQ multiplex PCR, and TCRdb holds only the in-frame ones, with some missing. In the table there are around 220,000 clones, roughly 88% of which are singletons. There are 15 residues in the CDR3. The germline gives CDR1 KGHSH, CDR2 LQKENI. Deletions cut 0 bases from V and 2 bases from J, with 10 bases between. The TCR sequence derives from a young woman in good health and CMV-seronegative. The chain recombines TRBV18 with TRBJ1-2; D may be TRBD1 (6 bases). What was sequenced was PBMCs. This CDR3 is CASSPPDSRNYGYTF. The CDR3 coding sequence is TGTGCCAGCTCACCACCGGACAGCCGAAACTATGGCTACACCTTC.